The 10 T cell receptor beta chains given below trace back to one sample, sequenced in a study of blood T cell repertoires in COVID-19. Profiled with immunoSEQ multiplex PCR; TCRdb holds only in-frame clones, not every one. This sample has a few hundred thousand clones, with approximately 90% found just once. Sequenced: peripheral blood. These receptors were obtained from a woman aged 25 to 45 with active or convalescent COVID-19.

On this clone: The sample contains more than one DNA sequence encoding this CDR3. The rearrangement uses TRBV4-3 and TRBJ1-2; no reliable D call. CDR1 is LGHNA, CDR2 YSLEER, per germline. V was clipped by 1 base and J by 2 bases, with 8 bases between them. This CDR3 contains 14 residues. This CDR3 is CASSQVAGNYGYTF. DNA of the CDR3: TGCGCCAGCAGCCAAGTGGCGGGGAACTATGGCTACACCTTC.

Points on this clone: This may arise from a read error, as a much more abundant clone is one base away. Distinct nucleotide sequences in the sample also encode this CDR3. The chain has TRBV7-2 and TRBJ2-7; D might be TRBD2 (5 bases). The germline CDR1 and CDR2 sequences are SGHTA and FQGNSA. The CDR3 loop spans 16 amino acids. Between the trimmed V and J ends, which lost 5 bases and 10 bases, there was a span of 27 bases. The DNA for the CDR3 is TGTGCCAGCAGCCCAAGGAAGATGCTAGCTCCATTCGAACAGTACTTC. Its protein product is CASSPRKMLAPFEQYF.

The chain has TRBV30 and TRBJ1-1, with D hard to call. V was cut by 0 bases and J by 4 bases, with 12 bases left in between. CDR3 length: 14 amino acids. Per the germline V gene, CDR1 is GTSNPN and CDR2 is SVGIG (reference sequence). The CDR3: CAWSVGGGITEAFF. The CDR3 DNA sequence: TGTGCCTGGAGTGTAGGTGGAGGGATCACTGAAGCTTTCTTT.

The chain has TRBV28 and TRBJ1-5; no clear D gene. V lost 6 bases to trimming and J lost 3 bases, with 9 bases between them. Germline assignment: CDR1 MDHEN and CDR2 SYDVKM. The CDR3 covers 13 residues. CDR3: CASRYSFNQPQHF. CDR3 bases: TGTGCCAGCAGATACAGTTTCAATCAGCCCCAGCATTTT. Full variable domain (rest looked up from reference TRBV28 and TRBJ1-5): DVKVTQSSRYLVKRTGEKVFLECVQDMDHENMFWYRQDPGLGLRLIYFSYDVKMKEKGDIPEGYSVSREKKERFSLILESASTNQTSMYLCASRYSFNQPQHFGDGTRLSIL.

The table lists this clone with a few counts. The V call is TRBV3-1 (or the pseudogene TRBV3-2), the J call TRBJ2-3; tentatively, D is TRBD2 (6 bases). With 5 bases removed from V and 6 bases from J, the gap between germline ends came to 12 bases. The CDR3 consists of 13 residues. Germline loops: CDR1 LGHDT, CDR2 YNNKEL (reference sequence). The CDR3 DNA is TGTGCCAGCAGCATGCGGGGCGCGGATACGCAGTATTTT. Its translation is CASSMRGADTQYF.

This chain connects TRBV19 to TRBJ2-5, with 10 bases identical to TRBD1. The CDR3 is made up of 16 amino acids. Germline CDR1 and CDR2: LNHDA and SQIVND (reference sequence). V lost 4 bases to trimming and J lost 4 bases; unmatched junction nucleotides: 9. CDR3 bases: TGTGCCAGTAGTACTCCCCGACAGGGGGCACGAGAGACCCAGTACTTC. Its protein is CASSTPRQGARETQYF.

V is TRBV7-9 and J is TRBJ2-4; tentative D call: TRBD2 (6 bases). Trimming took 5 bases from V and 0 from J, leaving 11 bases between them. Germline assignment: CDR1 SEHNR and CDR2 FQNEAQ (reference sequence). The CDR3 length is 15 residues. CDR3 sequence reads: CASSPLGLAKNIQYF. The CDR3 region has the DNA TGTGCCAGCAGCCCCCTGGGACTAGCCAAAAACATTCAGTACTTC.

V usage is TRBV11-3 and J usage is TRBJ1-1; 10 bases map to TRBD1. Trimming took 4 bases from V and 1 from J; bases not matched to a gene: 3. CDR3 length: 15 residues. Germline values: CDR1 SGHNT, CDR2 YENEEA. CDR3 sequence: CASSSGDRGNTEAFF. Here the CDR3 DNA reads TGTGCCAGCAGCTCGGGGGACAGGGGGAACACTGAAGCTTTCTTT.

This chain links TRBV6-5 with TRBJ1-1; 9 positions match TRBD1. This CDR3 contains 15 residues. Germline CDR1 is MNHEY and CDR2 is SVGAGI. V was clipped by 6 bases and J by 4 bases; unmatched bases: 9. CDR3 sequence reads: CASSRLPTGGTEAFF. CDR3 in DNA: TGTGCCAGCAGCCGTCTTCCGACAGGGGGCACTGAAGCTTTCTTT.

V and J are TRBV7-2 and TRBJ1-2; maybe TRBD1 (6 bases). V was shortened by 4 bases and J by 0 bases, with 15 bases between the two germline ends. Germline V gives CDR1 SGHTA, CDR2 FQGNSA. The CDR3 sequence is 16 residues long. The CDR3 loop is CASSWGQPSANYGYTF. CDR3 DNA sequence: TGTGCCAGCAGCTGGGGACAACCCTCAGCTAACTATGGCTACACCTTC.